A single sample gave rise to the 29 T cell receptor beta chains below, sequenced in a study of blood T cell repertoires in COVID-19. The data were produced by immunoSEQ multiplex PCR, yet TCRdb's version contains in-frame clones alone and is incomplete. Among some 200,000 clones listed, 65% to 85% were seen once. The sequencing input was peripheral blood. Every receptor here comes from a woman aged 30 to 39 with COVID-19, enrolled during active disease.

The chain combines TRBV10-3 with TRBJ1-5; maybe TRBD1 (5 bases). This CDR3 is built from 13 residues. Trimming removed 3 bases from V and 7 bases from J, with 10 bases in between. CDR1 is ENHRY and CDR2 is SYGVKD in the germline V gene. CDR3 DNA: TGTGCCATCAGTGAACGACAGCAGCAGCCCCAGCATTTT. This translates into CAISERQQQPQHF.

This chain uses TRBV27 with TRBJ1-5; possible D gene TRBD1, 5 bases. The V gene's germline CDR1 is MNHEY and CDR2 SMNVEV (reference sequence). This CDR3 contains 13 residues. With 6 bases removed from V and 2 bases from J, the gap between germline ends came to 8 bases. The CDR3 DNA follows: TGTGCCAGCAGCGGAGGGGGCAATCAGCCCCAGCATTTT. Its protein is CASSGGGNQPQHF.

The chain uses TRBV30 and TRBJ1-5; D is unclear. CDR3 length: 15 amino acids. V lost 5 bases and J lost 0, with 14 bases in between. CDR1 GTSNPN and CDR2 SVGIG come from the germline V gene (reference sequence). The CDR3 region is CAWGEGTYSNQPQHF. CDR3 in DNA: TGTGCCTGGGGGGAGGGCACATATAGCAATCAGCCCCAGCATTTT.

The chain links TRBV3-1 (or the pseudogene TRBV3-2) to TRBJ1-6; maybe TRBD1 (6 bases). The germline V and J ends were trimmed by 0 bases and 0 bases, with 9 bases remaining between them. The germline V gene encodes CDR1 LGHDT and CDR2 YNNKEL (reference sequence). The CDR3 covers 17 residues. CDR3 coding DNA: TGTGCCAGCAGCCAAGATGGGGGCGGCTCCTATAATTCACCCCTCCACTTT. Translation: CASSQDGGGSYNSPLHF.

This clone occurred a few times. Other DNA sequences of this sample code for an identical CDR3. The V call is TRBV18, the J call TRBJ1-1, with D unclear. Trimming left V 6 bases short and J 1 base short, with 9 bases between. CDR1 is KGHSH, CDR2 LQKENI, per germline. The CDR3 runs 13 residues. CDR3 in amino acids: CASSLQANTEAFF. In nucleotides, the CDR3 is TGTGCCAGCTCCCTTCAGGCGAACACTGAAGCTTTCTTT.

The chain carries TRBV3-1 (or the pseudogene TRBV3-2) and TRBJ1-5; unclear D gene. Germline CDR1 reads LGHDT; CDR2 reads YNNKEL (reference sequence). There are 16 residues in the CDR3. Trimming removed 7 bases from V and 6 bases from J, with 22 bases in between. Here the CDR3 DNA reads TGTGCCAGCAACGCGGCGAAAAGAGGCTGTGGTCAGCCCCAGCATTTT. Protein product: CASNAAKRGCGQPQHF.

The V and J genes are TRBV28 and TRBJ2-7, with TRBD1 identical over 11 bases. V was clipped by 6 bases and J by 3 bases; unmatched bases: 7. CDR3 size: 15 residues. The germline V gene encodes CDR1 MDHEN and CDR2 SYDVKM. The CDR3 spells CASSYTGTGGYEQYF. DNA of the CDR3: TGTGCCAGCAGCTATACCGGGACAGGGGGCTACGAGCAGTACTTC.

The gene calls are TRBV5-1 and TRBJ2-3, with D possibly being TRBD1 (6 bases). Germline V gives CDR1 SGHRS, CDR2 YFSETQ. CDR3 length: 15 residues. V lost 4 bases and J 5 bases, leaving 17 bases between the germline ends. CDR3 in amino acids: CASSILDSQEDTQYF. CDR3 coding DNA: TGCGCCAGCAGCATCCTGGACAGTCAAGAAGATACGCAGTATTTT.

The chain has TRBV6-2 or TRBV6-3 and TRBJ2-7, with 13 bases lining up with TRBD2. CDR3 length: 15 residues. V dropped 2 bases and J dropped 5; count of bases not matched to a gene: 3. CDR1 and CDR2 from the germline V gene are MNHEY and SVGEGT. CDR3 protein: CASSYLGLAGDEQYF. The CDR3 DNA sequence: TGTGCCAGCAGTTACCTTGGACTAGCGGGAGACGAGCAGTACTTC.

The J gene is TRBJ1-5, the V gene TRBV9; possible D gene TRBD1, 6 bases. The CDR3 sequence is 14 residues long. CDR1 and CDR2 from the germline V gene are SGDLS and YYNGEE. V shed 3 bases and J shed 2 bases, with 9 bases lying between them. The CDR3: CASSASGGNQPQHF. The CDR3 DNA follows: TGTGCCAGCAGCGCGTCAGGGGGCAATCAGCCCCAGCATTTT.

The rearrangement joins TRBV6-5 to TRBJ1-2, with 7 bases matching TRBD1. V trimming: 6 bases; J trimming: 4 bases; junction bases outside the gene matches: 5. The CDR3 is 13 residues long. Germline V lookup: CDR1 MNHEY, CDR2 SVGAGI. This CDR3 is CASSRDSVYGYTF. Here the CDR3 DNA reads TGTGCCAGCAGCCGGGACAGTGTCTATGGCTACACCTTC.

CDR3 sequence: CASSLIPWRGQRNTEAFF. The CDR3 DNA follows: TGTGCCAGCAGCCTAATCCCTTGGAGGGGGCAAAGGAACACTGAAGCTTTCTTT. The gene calls are TRBV14 and TRBJ1-1, with TRBD1 identical over 7 bases. V was clipped by 4 bases and J by 1 base; unmatched bases: 15. Germline-derived CDR1 and CDR2 are SGHDN and FVKESK. This CDR3 has 18 residues.

The chain uses TRBV5-6 and TRBJ2-3; perhaps TRBD2 as D (5 bases). The V end was cut by 3 bases, the J end by 2 bases, with 7 bases between. Germline assignment: CDR1 SGHDT and CDR2 YYEEEE. The CDR3 runs 13 residues. CDR3: CASSSGLTDTQYF. The CDR3 DNA is TGTGCCAGCAGCTCCGGACTCACAGATACGCAGTATTTT.

This clone was found a few times. The J gene is TRBJ1-2, the V gene TRBV6-5; no firm D call. This CDR3 comprises 11 residues. Trimming took off 7 bases at V and 4 bases at J, with 7 bases between the two ends. In germline, CDR1 is MNHEY, CDR2 SVGAGI. In DNA, the CDR3 is TGTGCCAGCACAGGAACCTATGGCTACACCTTC. Translating gives CASTGTYGYTF.

The chain recombines TRBV30 with TRBJ2-7; TRBD1 matches at 7 bases. The germline V gene encodes CDR1 GTSNPN and CDR2 SVGIG (reference sequence). The ends lost 8 bases at V and 6 bases at J; junction bases unmatched: 13. There are 13 residues in the CDR3. Here the CDR3 DNA reads TGTGCCAAGGACGCAGGGGGTCGGGCCGAGCAGTACTTC. Translated: CAKDAGGRAEQYF. Filled out from reference TRBV30 and TRBJ2-7, the complete variable domain reads SQTIHQWPATLVQPVGSPLSLECTVEGTSNPNLYWYRQAAGRGLQLLFYSVGIGQISSEVPQNLSASRPQDRQFILSSKKLLLSDSGFYLCAKDAGGRAEQYFGPGTRLTVT.

The chain is built from TRBV5-6 and TRBJ2-7; 7 positions match TRBD1. The CDR3 has 15 residues. Germline values: CDR1 SGHDT, CDR2 YYEEEE. The V gene end was trimmed by 4 bases and the J gene end by 5 bases; junction bases not matched to a gene: 12. The CDR3 nucleotides are TGTGCCAGCAGCCCGGCTAGGGGGCGCATCCACGAGCAGTACTTC. It specifies CASSPARGRIHEQYF.

The chain is built from TRBV5-4 and TRBJ2-3; 8 nucleotides align to TRBD2. The CDR3 is 16 residues long. Germline V gene data show CDR1 as SGHNT and CDR2 as YYREEE (reference sequence). The V gene end was trimmed by 4 bases and the J gene end by 2 bases; junction bases not matched to a gene: 9. CDR3 loop: CASSKKRESYTDTQYF. The CDR3 bases are TGTGCCAGCAGCAAAAAGCGGGAGAGTTACACAGATACGCAGTATTTT.

J is TRBJ2-5 and V is TRBV21-1; the D call in the table, TRBD2, was not verified against the DNA. TRBV21-1 has pseudogene status. The CDR3 consists of 10 residues. The CDR3 sequence: CANDAAGSYF. The CDR3 nucleotides read TGTGCCAACGACGCTGCGGGCTCTTACTTC.

The CDR3 DNA follows: TGTGCCAGTAGTATGGGACTAGCGGGACAAAGCTCCTACAATGAGCAGTTCTTC. It translates to CASSMGLAGQSSYNEQFF. The rearrangement joins TRBV19 to TRBJ2-1; TRBD2 agrees at 13 bases. V lost 3 bases, J lost 0 bases, and 5 bases stayed unmatched. In germline, CDR1 is LNHDA, CDR2 SQIVND (reference sequence). The CDR3 totals 18 residues.

The V gene is TRBV7-2, the J gene TRBJ2-1; D may be TRBD2 (5 bases). Trimming stripped 5 bases from V and 8 bases from J, with 13 bases between. Germline CDR1 SGHTA, CDR2 FQGNSA. The CDR3 extends over 13 amino acids. CDR3 protein: CASSPVTRDEQFF. The CDR3 coding sequence is TGTGCCAGCAGCCCCGTTACGAGGGATGAGCAGTTCTTC.

The V gene is TRBV28, the J gene TRBJ2-7, with 8 nucleotides matching TRBD1. Germline lookup yields CDR1 MDHEN and CDR2 SYDVKM. CDR3 size: 12 residues. Germline trimming cut 5 bases from V and 5 bases from J; bases unmatched to any gene: 2. The CDR3 is CASSGDRNEQYF. In nucleotides, the CDR3 is TGTGCCAGCAGTGGGGACAGGAACGAGCAGTACTTC.

This sequence joins TRBV30 and TRBJ2-1, with TRBD1 matching over 7 bases. This CDR3 has 15 residues. The V segment lost 4 bases and the J segment 6 bases; nucleotides outside the gene matches: 12. CDR1 and CDR2 from the germline V gene are GTSNPN and SVGIG (reference sequence). CDR3 sequence reads: CAWKIGTVTLNEQFF. CDR3 bases: TGTGCCTGGAAGATAGGGACAGTGACGCTCAATGAGCAGTTCTTC.

The CDR3 nucleotides read TGTGCCAGCAGCACAGCGGGGGGGCTTGAAACGCAGTATTTT. Translated, it gives CASSTAGGLETQYF. The V and J genes are TRBV5-6 and TRBJ2-3; 10 bases are a match to TRBD2. Trimming took 4 bases from V and 9 from J; bases not matched to a gene: 8. The V gene's germline CDR1 is SGHDT and CDR2 YYEEEE. There are 14 residues in the CDR3.

This clone showed up just once. The chain links TRBV7-3 to TRBJ2-1, with 9 bases aligning to TRBD2. The CDR3 loop spans 18 amino acids. Trimming took 3 bases from V and 3 from J; bases not matched to a gene: 12. Germline CDR1 and CDR2: SGHTA and FQGTGA. The CDR3 nucleotides are TGTGCCAGCAGCTTCAGGCTAGCGGGGACAACCTTCTACAATGAGCAGTTCTTC. It is translated as CASSFRLAGTTFYNEQFF.

V and J are TRBV7-2 and TRBJ1-6, with 10 bases matching TRBD1. V shed 3 bases and J 10 bases; nucleotides not matched to a gene: 6. CDR3 size: 15 residues. Germline assignment: CDR1 SGHTA and CDR2 FQGNSA. The CDR3 coding sequence is TGTGCCAGCAGCTTTAGACAGGGGGCAGAATCACCCCTCCACTTT. Translation: CASSFRQGAESPLHF.

The V call is TRBV5-1, the J call TRBJ2-5; TRBD1 is a possible D gene (6 bases). Trimming pared 0 bases from V and 1 base from J, leaving 10 bases between. The CDR3 length is 15 residues. The germline V gene encodes CDR1 SGHRS and CDR2 YFSETQ. The CDR3 DNA reads TGCGCCAGCAGCTTGGGGTCAGGGGCCCAAGAGACCCAGTACTTC. It translates to CASSLGSGAQETQYF. Together with reference TRBV5-1 and TRBJ2-5, the CDR3 gives the full variable domain: KAGVTQTPRYLIKTRGQQVTLSCSPISGHRSVSWYQQTPGQGLQFLFEYFSETQRNKGNFPGRFSGRQFSNSRSEMNVSTLELGDSALYLCASSLGSGAQETQYFGPGTRLLVL.

The chain combines TRBV7-9 with TRBJ2-1; 8 bases are shared with TRBD1. The germline CDR1 and CDR2 sequences are SEHNR and FQNEAQ (reference sequence). The CDR3 is 12 residues long. V lost 8 bases and J lost 10; bases outside the gene matches: 7. CDR3 loop: CASWDRPEEQFF. CDR3 DNA: TGTGCCAGCTGGGACAGGCCTGAAGAGCAGTTCTTC.

In its sample, this clone was seen a few times. The chain uses TRBV11-2 and TRBJ2-1, with 8 bases lining up with TRBD2. Trimming removed 1 base from V and 9 bases from J; junction bases left unmatched: 11. Germline V gives CDR1 SGHAT, CDR2 FQNNGV. This CDR3 has 16 amino acids. The CDR3 here is CASSLAGGPLSGEQFF. CDR3 sequence (DNA): TGTGCCAGCAGCTTAGCGGGAGGGCCCCTATCCGGTGAGCAGTTCTTC.

In DNA, the CDR3 is TGTGCCAGCAGTTACTCGAGTCAGCAGGGACAGGGCTACTACGAGCAGTACTTC. Its protein product is CASSYSSQQGQGYYEQYF. The chain employs TRBV6-2 or TRBV6-3 and TRBJ2-7, with 9 bases lining up with TRBD1. The CDR3 is made up of 18 amino acids. Germline V gene sequence: CDR1 MNHEY, CDR2 SVGEGT. With V trimmed by 0 bases and J by 3 bases, 12 bases remained unmatched.